The rows below give T cell receptor beta chains drawn from one sample of a study of T cell responses to AZD1222 COVID-19 vaccine. Using immunoSEQ multiplex PCR, the repertoire was profiled, and TCRdb retains in-frame clones only, with some absent. The sample lists tens of thousands of clones; roughly nine tenths were seen once. Specimen: peripheral blood, collected on day 0 of AZD1222 vaccination. Receptors were obtained from an adult in good health. The CDR3 runs from the conserved cysteine through the conserved F or W. The order of the fields is CDR3 length, J gene, D gene, V gene, clone size, CDR3 protein, CDR3 DNA. A D gene is named only where the DNA matches it firmly. Size is omitted from some rows. Given values are once, few, many or a class for expanded clones.

cdr3_length: 15; j_call: TRBJ1-2; d_call: TRBD1; v_call: TRBV5-1; clone_size: .; cdr3_aa: CASSQNPTGVFGYTF; cdr3_nt: TGCGCCAGCAGCCAGAACCCGACAGGGGTGTTTGGCTACACCTTC
cdr3_length: 16; j_call: TRBJ1-5; d_call: .; v_call: TRBV6-2/TRBV6-3; clone_size: .; cdr3_aa: CASSPRRGVVNQPQHF; cdr3_nt: TGTGCCAGCAGCCCCCGGAGGGGGGTGGTCAATCAGCCCCAGCATTTT
cdr3_length: 13; j_call: TRBJ1-2; d_call: .; v_call: TRBV30; clone_size: .; cdr3_aa: CAWSEAGGRVHTF; cdr3_nt: TGTGCCTGGAGTGAAGCAGGCGGACGAGTCCACACCTTC
cdr3_length: 15; j_call: TRBJ1-6; d_call: .; v_call: TRBV30; clone_size: .; cdr3_aa: CAWSALGGMNSPLHF; cdr3_nt: TGTGCCTGGAGTGCCTTGGGTGGTATGAATTCACCCCTCCACTTT
cdr3_length: 16; j_call: TRBJ1-2; d_call: .; v_call: TRBV6-6; clone_size: .; cdr3_aa: CASSYAVGGGDYGYTF; cdr3_nt: TGTGCCAGCAGTTACGCGGTGGGGGGAGGAGACTATGGCTACACCTTC
cdr3_length: 15; j_call: TRBJ2-1; d_call: TRBD1; v_call: TRBV6-5; clone_size: .; cdr3_aa: CASREDRVSYNEQFF; cdr3_nt: TGTGCCAGCAGGGAGGACAGGGTCTCCTACAATGAGCAGTTCTTC
cdr3_length: 14; j_call: TRBJ2-5; d_call: .; v_call: TRBV7-9; clone_size: .; cdr3_aa: CASRTTGLEETQYF; cdr3_nt: TGTGCCAGCAGGACTACAGGGTTGGAGGAGACCCAGTACTTC
cdr3_length: 18; j_call: TRBJ1-6; d_call: TRBD1; v_call: TRBV7-4; clone_size: .; cdr3_aa: CASSARGTDSCWHSPLHF; cdr3_nt: TGTGCCAGCAGCGCACGTGGGACAGATAGTTGTTGGCATTCACCCCTCCACTTT
cdr3_length: 14; j_call: TRBJ1-1; d_call: .; v_call: TRBV15; clone_size: .; cdr3_aa: CATSRDYPGGEAFF; cdr3_nt: TGTGCCACCAGCAGAGATTACCCGGGTGGTGAAGCTTTCTTT
cdr3_length: 16; j_call: TRBJ2-2; d_call: TRBD2; v_call: TRBV5-1; clone_size: .; cdr3_aa: CASSLLAGEVTGELFF; cdr3_nt: TGCGCCAGCAGCCTACTAGCGGGAGAGGTCACCGGGGAGCTGTTTTTT
cdr3_length: 15; j_call: TRBJ1-3; d_call: .; v_call: TRBV7-2; clone_size: .; cdr3_aa: CASSPGLSTGNTIYF; cdr3_nt: TGTGCCAGCAGCCCCGGGTTGTCCACTGGAAACACCATATATTTT
cdr3_length: 15; j_call: TRBJ1-4; d_call: .; v_call: TRBV18; clone_size: .; cdr3_aa: CASSQKHATNEKLFF; cdr3_nt: TGTGCCAGCTCACAAAAACATGCAACTAATGAAAAACTGTTTTTT
cdr3_length: 14; j_call: TRBJ1-5; d_call: TRBD1; v_call: TRBV5-4; clone_size: .; cdr3_aa: CASSPGGSNQPQHF; cdr3_nt: TGTGCCAGCAGCCCAGGGGGCAGCAATCAGCCCCAGCATTTT
cdr3_length: 13; j_call: TRBJ1-4; d_call: .; v_call: TRBV14; clone_size: .; cdr3_aa: CASSQAGIGKLFF; cdr3_nt: TGTGCCAGCAGCCAGGCGGGTATAGGAAAACTGTTTTTT
cdr3_length: 16; j_call: TRBJ2-5; d_call: TRBD2; v_call: TRBV11-2; clone_size: .; cdr3_aa: CASSPRLAGGRETQYF; cdr3_nt: TGTGCCAGCAGCCCCCGCCTAGCGGGGGGCCGGGAGACCCAGTACTTC
cdr3_length: 13; j_call: TRBJ1-1; d_call: .; v_call: TRBV18; clone_size: .; cdr3_aa: CASSPQERTEAFF; cdr3_nt: TGTGCCAGCTCACCACAGGAAAGGACTGAAGCTTTCTTT
cdr3_length: 14; j_call: TRBJ1-6; d_call: TRBD1; v_call: TRBV7-8; clone_size: .; cdr3_aa: CASSSDRANSPLHF; cdr3_nt: TGTGCCAGCAGCTCGGACAGGGCTAATTCACCCCTCCACTTT
cdr3_length: 15; j_call: TRBJ1-2; d_call: TRBD1; v_call: TRBV3-1/TRBV3-2; clone_size: once; cdr3_aa: CASSDHGQGKGGYTF; cdr3_nt: TGTGCCAGCAGCGACCACGGACAGGGGAAAGGCGGCTACACCTTC
cdr3_length: 16; j_call: TRBJ2-5; d_call: TRBD2; v_call: TRBV28; clone_size: .; cdr3_aa: CASSLGSGSWQETQYF; cdr3_nt: TGTGCCAGCAGTTTAGGGAGCGGGAGTTGGCAAGAGACCCAGTACTTC
cdr3_length: 15; j_call: TRBJ1-5; d_call: .; v_call: TRBV5-6; clone_size: .; cdr3_aa: CASSSQGNSNQPQHF; cdr3_nt: TGTGCCAGCAGCTCCCAGGGGAATAGCAATCAGCCCCAGCATTTT
cdr3_length: 12; j_call: TRBJ1-3; d_call: .; v_call: TRBV30; clone_size: .; cdr3_aa: CAWSPGGNTIYF; cdr3_nt: TGTGCCTGGAGTCCTGGGGGAAACACCATATATTTT
cdr3_length: 14; j_call: TRBJ1-1; d_call: .; v_call: TRBV7-2; clone_size: few; cdr3_aa: CASRPTQMNTEAFF; cdr3_nt: TGTGCCAGCAGGCCTACCCAGATGAACACTGAAGCTTTCTTT
cdr3_length: 13; j_call: TRBJ1-5; d_call: .; v_call: TRBV7-5; clone_size: .; cdr3_aa: CARSPRGGRDQHF; cdr3_nt: TGTGCCAGAAGCCCTCGGGGGGGAAGAGACCAGCATTTT